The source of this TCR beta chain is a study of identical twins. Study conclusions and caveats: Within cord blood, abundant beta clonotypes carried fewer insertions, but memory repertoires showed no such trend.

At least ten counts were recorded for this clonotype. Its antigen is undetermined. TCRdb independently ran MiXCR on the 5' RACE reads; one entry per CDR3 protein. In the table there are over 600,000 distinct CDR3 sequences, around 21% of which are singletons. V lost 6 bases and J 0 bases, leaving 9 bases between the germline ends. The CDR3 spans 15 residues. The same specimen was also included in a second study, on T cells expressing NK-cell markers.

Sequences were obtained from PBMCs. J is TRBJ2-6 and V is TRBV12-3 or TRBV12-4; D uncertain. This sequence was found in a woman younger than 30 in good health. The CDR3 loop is CASSLRSSGANVLTF. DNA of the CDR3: TGTGCCAGCAGCTTACGTAGCTCTGGGGCCAACGTCCTGACTTTC.